Below are 17 T cell receptor beta chains sequenced from a single sample in a study of shared clonotypes between healthy human individuals. The data were produced by immunoSEQ multiplex PCR, yet TCRdb's version contains in-frame clones alone and is incomplete. The table records fewer than 400,000 clones, 74% of them present only once. The sample comprised memory CD4+ T cells sorted from blood. Indicated subset: CD45RA-negative fraction. The source is a man aged 25-40 years in good health.

The V and J genes are TRBV28 and TRBJ2-1, with D unclear. V lost 5 bases and J 6 bases, leaving 17 bases between the germline ends. Germline lookup yields CDR1 MDHEN and CDR2 SYDVKM. The CDR3 is made up of 15 amino acids. The DNA of the CDR3 is TGTGCCAGCAGTCCCTCCCTCGGGCATCGCAATGAGCAGTTCTTC. Protein sequence: CASSPSLGHRNEQFF.

The rearrangement joins TRBV6-1 to TRBJ2-3; TRBD2 matches at 8 bases. There are 15 residues in the CDR3. The V segment lost 6 bases and the J segment 1 base; nucleotides outside the gene matches: 6. Germline V lookup: CDR1 MNHNS, CDR2 SASEGT. This chain's CDR3 is CASSRTSMGTDTQYF. CDR3 in DNA: TGTGCCAGCAGCCGGACTAGCATGGGCACAGATACGCAGTATTTT.

The chain carries TRBV28 and TRBJ2-5; 8 bases agree with TRBD2. V was pared by 8 bases and J by 6 bases, with 14 bases of the junction left unmatched. Germline V gene data show CDR1 as MDHEN and CDR2 as SYDVKM. There are 15 residues in the CDR3. This CDR3 is CASAPGGERRKTQYF. The CDR3 DNA follows: TGTGCCAGCGCCCCGGGAGGGGAAAGGAGAAAGACCCAGTACTTC.

This sequence joins TRBV4-1 and TRBJ2-3; TRBD2 aligns across 12 bases. The CDR3 has 17 residues. With V trimmed by 5 bases and J by 6 bases, 12 bases remained unmatched. The germline gives CDR1 MGHRA, CDR2 YSYEKL. This chain's CDR3 is CASSTRLAGAGTDTQYF. The CDR3 nucleotides read TGCGCCAGCAGCACACGACTAGCGGGAGCGGGGACGGATACGCAGTATTTT.

The V call is TRBV30, the J call TRBJ1-2; unclear D gene. The CDR3 extends over 11 amino acids. Trimming took 5 bases from V and 7 from J, leaving 11 bases between them. Germline CDR1 reads GTSNPN; CDR2 reads SVGIG (reference sequence). The DNA of the CDR3 is TGTGCCTGGGGGGTTCTCGGTGGCTACACCTTC. Encoded protein: CAWGVLGGYTF.

J is TRBJ1-2 and V is TRBV11-2; no clear D. This CDR3 contains 13 residues. Germline CDR1 is SGHAT and CDR2 is FQNNGV. Trimming pared 5 bases from V and 5 bases from J, leaving 12 bases between. The CDR3 protein is CASSRGSGYGYTF. The CDR3 DNA follows: TGTGCCAGCAGCCGTGGGTCGGGGTATGGCTACACCTTC.

This chain links TRBV29-1 with TRBJ1-3, with no clear D. Germline values: CDR1 SQVTM, CDR2 ANQGSEA. Between the trimmed V and J ends, which lost 4 bases and 7 bases, there was a span of 14 bases. The CDR3 sequence is 13 residues long. CDR3 residues: CSVAEGFGNTIYF. The CDR3, as DNA: TGCAGCGTTGCTGAGGGTTTTGGGAACACCATATATTTT.

This clone was found once. The chain couples TRBV10-2 to TRBJ2-7; D gene unclear. The germline gives CDR1 WSHSY, CDR2 SAAADI. Trimming shortened V by 0 bases and J by 6 bases, and 6 bases separated the two germline ends. The CDR3 is 12 residues long. CDR3 region: CASSESFAEQYF. Written as DNA, the CDR3 is TGCGCCAGCAGTGAGTCCTTTGCCGAGCAGTACTTC.

The V call is TRBV7-9, the J call TRBJ1-2, with 8 bases aligning to TRBD1. The J segment lost 8 bases and the V segment lost 6 bases, leaving 8 bases of the junction unmatched. CDR1 SEHNR and CDR2 FQNEAQ come from the germline V gene (reference sequence). The CDR3 consists of 13 residues. As DNA, the CDR3 is TGTGCCAGCAGAGTGACAGGGGAAGGAGGCTACACCTTC. Amino acid sequence: CASRVTGEGGYTF.

The chain joins TRBV2 to TRBJ2-1; D gene ambiguous. From germline, CDR1 is SNHLY and CDR2 FYNNEI. The CDR3 has 14 amino acids. Trimming took off 4 bases at V and 7 bases at J, with 14 bases between the two ends. CDR3 amino acids: CASSGRVDLNEQFF. CDR3 in DNA: TGTGCCAGCAGTGGTAGGGTCGACCTAAATGAGCAGTTCTTC. Full variable domain (outside the CDR3, taken from reference TRBV2 and TRBJ2-1): EPEVTQTPSHQVTQMGQEVILRCVPISNHLYFYWYRQILGQKVEFLVSFYNNEISEKSEIFDDQFSVERPDGSNFTLKIRSTKLEDSAMYFCASSGRVDLNEQFFGPGTRLTVL.

The chain employs TRBV6-6 and TRBJ2-1; D might be TRBD1 or TRBD2, each matching 5 bases. V was pared by 9 bases and J by 5 bases, with 14 bases between. Germline CDR1 is MNHNY and CDR2 is SVGAGI (reference sequence). This CDR3 spans 13 amino acids. The CDR3 DNA is TGTGCCAGTAGGGGAGCTGGAAACAATGAGCAGTTCTTC. It encodes CASRGAGNNEQFF.

About this clone itself: This CDR3 is also generated by other DNA sequences in the sample. This chain uses TRBV14 with TRBJ1-2; D is unresolved. Trimming shortened V by 1 base and J by 2 bases, and 5 bases separated the two germline ends. CDR1 and CDR2 from the germline V gene are SGHDN and FVKESK. The CDR3 has 13 amino acids. The CDR3, as DNA: TGTGCCAGCAGCCAAGGGGCGAACTATGGCTACACCTTC. Protein sequence: CASSQGANYGYTF.

This clone is a singleton in its sample. This rearrangement joins TRBV7-9 to TRBJ2-7, with 9 bases fitting TRBD1. The J segment lost 3 bases and the V segment lost 5 bases, leaving 5 bases of the junction unmatched. Germline assignment: CDR1 SEHNR and CDR2 FQNEAQ (reference sequence). The CDR3 totals 14 residues. CDR3 coding DNA: TGTGCCAGCAGCCCGCGGGACAGGGACTACGAGCAGTACTTC. Amino acids: CASSPRDRDYEQYF. The full variable domain, its missing parts supplied by reference TRBV7-9 and TRBJ2-7, is DTGVSQNPRHKITKRGQNVTFRCDPISEHNRLYWYRQTLGQGPEFLTYFQNEAQLEKSRLLSDRFSAERPKGSFSTLEIQRTEQGDSAMYLCASSPRDRDYEQYFGPGTRLTVT.

The chain uses TRBV18 and TRBJ2-2; TRBD2 might be the D (6 bases). Per the germline V gene, CDR1 is KGHSH and CDR2 is LQKENI. The CDR3 runs to 15 residues. Trimming cost V 1 base and J 2 bases, with 8 bases left between them. The CDR3 DNA reads as TGTGCCAGCTCACCACGCGCGGGAAACACCGGGGAGCTGTTTTTT. Amino acid sequence: CASSPRAGNTGELFF.

This sequence joins TRBV28 and TRBJ2-1; 8 nucleotides match TRBD2. Looked up from germline, CDR1 is MDHEN and CDR2 is SYDVKM. V lost 5 bases to trimming and J lost 8 bases; unmatched junction nucleotides: 11. The length of the CDR3 is 15 residues. This CDR3 is CASSGAHAGGHEQFF. For the CDR3, the DNA is TGTGCCAGCAGTGGGGCACATGCGGGGGGACATGAGCAGTTCTTC.

The chain is built from TRBV2 and TRBJ2-7; D is unclear. This CDR3 comprises 13 residues. Germline-derived CDR1 and CDR2 are SNHLY and FYNNEI. V lost 6 bases to trimming and J lost 3 bases, with 12 bases between them. This CDR3 is CASRANLDYEQYF. DNA of the CDR3: TGTGCCAGCAGGGCCAACCTCGACTACGAGCAGTACTTC. The full variable domain, its missing parts supplied by reference TRBV2 and TRBJ2-7, is EPEVTQTPSHQVTQMGQEVILRCVPISNHLYFYWYRQILGQKVEFLVSFYNNEISEKSEIFDDQFSVERPDGSNFTLKIRSTKLEDSAMYFCASRANLDYEQYFGPGTRLTVT.

A remark on this clone: The limits of the CDR3 on the DNA are not certain, so only TCRdb's listed CDR3 is given. The chain's CDR3 is CASSAFGAGRTRLAGGPETQYF. The chain has TRBV2 and TRBJ2-3; TRBD2, the D gene given by the table, was not confirmed from the DNA. Germline V gene data show CDR1 as SNHLY and CDR2 as FYNNEI. With termini counted, the CDR3 has 22 amino acids.